The rows below give T cell receptor beta chains drawn from one sample of a study of shared clonotypes between healthy human individuals. Assay: immunoSEQ multiplex PCR; the TCRdb copy retains only in-frame clones and omits some. Counted here are 450,000 to 550,000 clones, 79% occurring once; the ten biggest clones make up roughly 13%. The sample comprised PBMCs. The source of these receptors is a woman aged 35 to 49 in good health. Some clones in this sample may be carry-over from other donors' samples. Both conserved end residues are part of each CDR3. Fields, in order: clone size, J gene, CDR3 length, D gene, V gene, CDR3 protein, CDR3 DNA. The D gene is left open where the match is weak. Expanded clones are given a class, and other clones once, few, many or no size at all.

NA	TRBJ1-5	13	NA	TRBV6-4	CASSQTDNQPQHF	TGTGCCAGCAGTCAGACAGACAATCAGCCCCAGCATTTT
NA	TRBJ1-5	17	TRBD1	TRBV7-8	CASSLGFGQGSGQPQHF	TGTGCCAGCAGCTTAGGGTTTGGACAGGGGAGCGGTCAGCCCCAGCATTTT
NA	TRBJ2-1	16	TRBD2	TRBV10-1	CASSESGLAGVREQFF	TGCGCCAGCAGTGAGTCGGGACTAGCGGGAGTACGGGAGCAGTTCTTC
NA	TRBJ2-7	15	NA	TRBV14	CASSKRAGNTYEQYF	TGTGCCAGCAGCAAACGGGCAGGGAATACCTACGAGCAGTACTTC
NA	TRBJ2-6	16	NA	TRBV9	CASSAPASSGANVLTF	TGTGCCAGCAGCGCACCTGCAAGCTCTGGGGCCAACGTCCTGACTTTC
NA	TRBJ2-7	12	NA	TRBV5-1	CASSLAMDEQYF	TGCGCCAGCAGCTTGGCCATGGACGAGCAGTACTTC
NA	TRBJ2-6	13	NA	TRBV7-3	CASSYSGANVLTF	TGTGCCAGCAGCTACTCTGGGGCCAACGTCCTGACTTTC
once	TRBJ2-3	15	TRBD2	TRBV10-2	CASSDWLREGPTQYF	TGCGCCAGCAGTGATTGGCTGCGGGAGGGCCCTACGCAGTATTTT
NA	TRBJ2-3	17	TRBD2	TRBV18	CASSPRGLAGDADTQYF	TGTGCCAGCTCACCAAGGGGACTAGCGGGAGACGCAGATACGCAGTATTTT
NA	TRBJ2-1	15	NA	TRBV19	CASSIFTGYVNEQFF	TGTGCCAGTAGTATTTTCACGGGATACGTCAATGAGCAGTTCTTC
NA	TRBJ1-1	16	NA	TRBV15	CATSPYLYEQGTEAFF	TGTGCCACCAGCCCATACCTCTACGAGCAGGGCACTGAAGCTTTCTTT
few	TRBJ2-1	15	TRBD2	TRBV6-4	CASSESAGVHNEQFF	TGTGCCAGCAGTGAATCAGCGGGAGTACACAATGAGCAGTTCTTC
NA	TRBJ2-7	15	NA	TRBV19	CASSDGGAPPYEQYF	TGTGCCAGTAGCGATGGGGGGGCACCACCCTACGAGCAGTACTTC
NA	TRBJ2-5	14	NA	TRBV28	CASSLYRNQETQYF	TGTGCCAGCAGTTTATATCGGAATCAAGAGACCCAGTACTTC
few	TRBJ2-7	13	NA	TRBV19	CASSRDISYEQYF	TGTGCCAGTAGTAGGGACATCTCCTACGAGCAGTACTTC
NA	TRBJ2-2	14	TRBD1	TRBV5-1	CASRDRGSTGELFF	TGCGCCAGCAGGGACAGGGGGAGCACCGGGGAGCTGTTTTTT
NA	TRBJ1-2	13	TRBD1	TRBV19	CASRSGTAYGYTF	TGTGCCAGTAGATCCGGGACAGCATATGGCTACACCTTC
NA	TRBJ2-5	15	NA	TRBV7-9	CASTGRQGRQETQYF	TGTGCCAGCACCGGGAGACAGGGAAGGCAAGAGACCCAGTACTTC
NA	TRBJ2-4	14	NA	TRBV19	CASSSGEPGNIQYF	TGTGCCAGTAGTTCGGGGGAGCCAGGAAACATTCAGTACTTC
NA	TRBJ2-6	16	NA	TRBV7-9	CASSLAGSAGANVLTF	TGTGCCAGCAGCTTAGCAGGATCGGCTGGGGCCAACGTCCTGACTTTC
NA	TRBJ1-5	12	NA	TRBV7-2	CASSLFNQPQHF	TGTGCCAGCAGCTTGTTCAATCAGCCCCAGCATTTT
few	TRBJ2-5	11	NA	TRBV28	CASSDPGTQYF	TGTGCCAGCAGTGATCCTGGGACCCAGTACTTC
NA	TRBJ2-7	17	TRBD1	TRBV5-1	CASSPGVTGGSSYEQYF	TGCGCCAGCAGCCCGGGGGTCACAGGGGGTTCTAGCTACGAGCAGTACTTC
NA	TRBJ2-7	14	NA	TRBV5-1	CASSLGEVEYEQYF	TGCGCCAGCAGCTTGGGGGAGGTCGAGTACGAGCAGTACTTC
once	TRBJ2-5	16	TRBD1	TRBV11-3	CASSLGDPGQGKTQYF	TGTGCCAGCAGCTTAGGGGACCCGGGACAGGGGAAGACCCAGTACTTC
few	TRBJ2-7	16	TRBD1	TRBV14	CASSQEGQGSSYEQYF	TGTGCCAGCAGCCAAGAGGGACAGGGGAGCTCCTACGAGCAGTACTTC
NA	TRBJ2-7	12	NA	TRBV28	CASAPGFYEQYF	TGTGCATCGGCTCCGGGATTTTACGAGCAGTACTTC
many	TRBJ1-5	16	NA	TRBV19	CASSPTGTLSNQPQHF	TGTGCCAGTAGCCCTACTGGGACGTTGAGCAATCAGCCCCAGCATTTT
NA	TRBJ1-2	16	NA	TRBV18	CASSPPNGRTNYGYTF	TGTGCCAGCTCACCACCGAATGGTCGGACTAACTATGGCTACACCTTC
NA	TRBJ2-3	14	TRBD2	TRBV11-3	CASSLGLAGDTQYF	TGTGCCAGCAGCTTGGGACTAGCGGGAGATACGCAGTATTTT
NA	TRBJ2-1	15	NA	TRBV7-3	CASSLNPGSPDEQFF	TGTGCCAGCAGCTTAAACCCCGGGAGTCCCGATGAGCAGTTCTTC
NA	TRBJ2-1	14	NA	TRBV5-6	CASSLGGLSNEQFF	TGTGCCAGCAGCTTGGGGGGGCTTTCCAATGAGCAGTTCTTC
NA	TRBJ2-2	19	TRBD2	TRBV7-9	CASSLRGTTSGPNTGELFF	TGTGCCAGCAGCTTACGGGGGACGACTAGCGGGCCAAACACCGGGGAGCTGTTTTTT
few	TRBJ2-3	14	NA	TRBV27	CASSSPRRTDTQYF	TGTGCCAGCAGTTCCCCCCGCCGCACAGATACGCAGTATTTT
NA	TRBJ1-3	17	TRBD1	TRBV7-2	CASSTRDRVKSGNTIYF	TGTGCCAGCAGCACCAGGGACAGGGTAAAATCTGGAAACACCATATATTTT
NA	TRBJ2-5	17	TRBD2	TRBV5-4	CASSLAGLAGAGETQYF	TGTGCCAGCAGCTTGGCCGGGCTAGCGGGAGCGGGAGAGACCCAGTACTTC
NA	TRBJ1-2	13	NA	TRBV25-1	CASSAQETGGYTF	TGTGCCAGCAGCGCCCAAGAGACCGGCGGCTACACCTTC
NA	TRBJ1-2	14	NA	TRBV15	CATSRDREMDGYTF	TGTGCCACCAGCAGAGATAGGGAGATGGATGGCTACACCTTC
NA	TRBJ2-5	17	NA	TRBV28	CASSRAAVRDSQETQYF	TGTGCCAGCAGTCGAGCCGCGGTGCGGGACTCCCAAGAGACCCAGTACTTC
NA	TRBJ2-1	15	NA	TRBV7-5	CARSFGGRYYNEQFF	TGTGCCAGAAGCTTTGGGGGGAGGTACTACAATGAGCAGTTCTTC
NA	TRBJ1-5	13	NA	TRBV2	CASSDQSNQPQHF	TGTGCCAGCAGTGATCAGAGCAATCAGCCCCAGCATTTT
NA	TRBJ1-5	13	TRBD1	TRBV7-2	CASSYRGQQPQHF	TGTGCCAGCAGCTACAGGGGGCAACAGCCCCAGCATTTT
NA	TRBJ1-2	14	NA	TRBV7-2	CASSYAGAGGGYTF	TGTGCCAGCAGCTATGCGGGGGCGGGCGGCGGCTACACCTTC
NA	TRBJ2-7	14	NA	TRBV28	CASSSPGRTYEQYF	TGTGCCAGCAGTTCCCCGGGAAGGACCTACGAGCAGTACTTC
once	TRBJ1-1	15	TRBD1	TRBV5-6	CASSETGGAVTEAFF	TGTGCCAGCAGCGAGACAGGGGGCGCGGTCACTGAAGCTTTCTTT
NA	TRBJ2-2	17	NA	TRBV27	CASSLTRGFANTGELFF	TGTGCCAGCAGTTTAACGAGGGGTTTCGCGAACACCGGGGAGCTGTTTTTT
NA	TRBJ2-1	15	NA	TRBV11-2	CASSLVGDFYNEQFF	TGTGCCAGCAGCTTAGTGGGGGACTTCTACAATGAGCAGTTCTTC
NA	TRBJ2-7	15	TRBD2	TRBV30	CAWSVGAGSSYEQYF	TGTGCCTGGAGTGTAGGAGCGGGATCGTCCTACGAGCAGTACTTC
few	TRBJ1-1	15	NA	TRBV9	CASSVESGTNTEAFF	TGTGCCAGCAGCGTAGAGTCTGGGACGAACACTGAAGCTTTCTTT
NA	TRBJ2-3	17	NA	TRBV2	CASRRERWSNNTDTQYF	TGTGCCAGCAGAAGGGAGAGATGGTCAAATAACACAGATACGCAGTATTTT
NA	TRBJ1-2	11	NA	TRBV11-2	CASARAYGYTF	TGTGCCAGCGCGAGGGCCTATGGCTACACCTTC
NA	TRBJ2-1	14	TRBD2	TRBV29-1	CSVELGGRYNEQFF	TGCAGCGTTGAACTGGGCGGGAGGTACAATGAGCAGTTCTTC
once	TRBJ2-1	17	TRBD1	TRBV28	CASSPRQGSSEDNEQFF	TGTGCCAGCAGTCCAAGACAGGGGTCTAGCGAGGACAATGAGCAGTTCTTC
NA	TRBJ1-3	15	NA	TRBV29-1	CSVDGGPLSGNTIYF	TGCAGCGTTGACGGGGGACCTCTCTCTGGAAACACCATATATTTT
NA	TRBJ2-5	14	NA	TRBV7-6	CASSLPWVQETQYF	TGTGCCAGCAGCTTACCCTGGGTCCAAGAGACCCAGTACTTC
many	TRBJ2-7	17	TRBD1	TRBV27	CASILSIRDRVAYEQYF	TGTGCCAGCATTTTAAGTATCCGGGACAGGGTTGCCTACGAGCAGTACTTC
few	TRBJ1-1	13	TRBD1	TRBV6-1	CAVRQGKDTEAFF	TGTGCCGTAAGACAGGGGAAGGACACTGAAGCTTTCTTT
NA	TRBJ2-1	12	NA	TRBV28	CASSLDLHEQFF	TGTGCCAGCAGTTTGGACCTCCATGAGCAGTTCTTC
NA	TRBJ2-3	18	NA	TRBV27	CASSLSIDKSEVTDTQYF	TGTGCCAGCAGTTTATCCATCGACAAATCGGAGGTCACAGATACGCAGTATTTT
NA	TRBJ2-7	14	NA	TRBV10-2	CASSLGAPTYEQYF	TGCGCCAGCAGCCTAGGGGCCCCTACCTACGAGCAGTACTTC